This entry concerns a single T cell receptor beta chain. Vbeta (60) and Jbeta (13) primers were used in the PCR. Assay used: immunoSEQ multiplex PCR; TCRdb lists only in-frame clones, some missing. The sample yields some 100,000 clones, roughly 88% seen once. These data are taken from a study of cytomegalovirus exposure and HLA in healthy donors. The source is a woman under 30 in good health and CMV-seronegative. The sequenced material came from PBMCs.

CDR3 residues: CASSIDSVDSYGYTF. The CDR3 nucleotides read TGTGCCAGTAGTATAGATTCAGTCGACAGCTATGGCTACACCTTC. The chain employs TRBV19 and TRBJ1-2; D may be TRBD1 (5 bases). The V gene lost 0 bases and the J gene lost 4 bases, with 12 bases spanning the gap. Germline V gene data show CDR1 as LNHDA and CDR2 as SQIVND (reference sequence). This CDR3 spans 15 amino acids. Looking up the rest from reference TRBV19 and TRBJ1-2 gives the full variable domain: DGGITQSPKYLFRKEGQNVTLSCEQNLNHDAMYWYRQDPGQGLRLIYYSQIVNDFQKGDIAEGYSVSREKKESFPLTVTSAQKNPTAFYLCASSIDSVDSYGYTFGSGTRLTVV.